A selection of T cell receptor beta chains follows, all from one sample in a study of blood T cell repertoires in COVID-19. Using immunoSEQ multiplex PCR, the repertoire was profiled, and TCRdb retains in-frame clones only, with some absent. The data hold about 300,000 clones, with around 89% observed a single time. The specimen was peripheral blood. The origin of the receptors is a man aged 40-50 years with acute or convalescent COVID-19. CDR3s include the opening cysteine and the closing phenylalanine or tryptophan. D genes are given only for firm matches. Rows may omit the clone size; those that give it use once, few, many or a size class.

D gene	J gene	V gene	clone size	CDR3 DNA	CDR3 protein
-	TRBJ1-2	TRBV19	-	TGTGCCAGTAGCTACCAGGGGCACTATGGCTACACCTTC	CASSYQGHYGYTF
TRBD1	TRBJ1-3	TRBV9	-	TGTGCCAGCAGCTTCGGACAGGGCTCTGGAAACACCATATATTTT	CASSFGQGSGNTIYF
-	TRBJ1-5	TRBV19	-	TGTGCCAGTAGCCCGGACATTGCCCGGAGCAATCAGCCCCAGCATTTT	CASSPDIARSNQPQHF
TRBD1	TRBJ1-1	TRBV10-2	-	TGCGCCAGCAGTTCCCAGGGGGCGAACACTGAAGCTTTCTTT	CASSSQGANTEAFF
-	TRBJ1-5	TRBV28	-	TGTGCCAGCAGTTCCTTCGGGGGATATCAGCCCCAGCATTTT	CASSSFGGYQPQHF
-	TRBJ1-1	TRBV6-5	few	TGTGCCAGCAGTTTTGGCTCGGGGGGTGAAGCTTTCTTT	CASSFGSGGEAFF
TRBD1	TRBJ2-4	TRBV5-6	-	TGTGCCAGCGCAGAGACAGGGGAGGCCAAAAACATTCAGTACTTC	CASAETGEAKNIQYF
-	TRBJ1-2	TRBV11-2	-	TGTGCCAGCAGCTTTCCCCGGGGAGGCTACACCTTC	CASSFPRGGYTF
-	TRBJ2-3	TRBV14	-	TGTGCCAGCAGCCCCCGGACAAGTATTGGGTCGGATACGCAGTATTTT	CASSPRTSIGSDTQYF
TRBD1	TRBJ2-7	TRBV10-3	few	TGTGCCATCAGACCGTCGACAGGGACCTACGAGCAGTACTTC	CAIRPSTGTYEQYF
-	TRBJ1-2	TRBV2	-	TGTGCCAGCAGATCATTACGAGGACAGCTCTATGGCTACACCTTC	CASRSLRGQLYGYTF
-	TRBJ1-2	TRBV2	-	TGTGCCAGCAGTAAAACAGGAGTCTCCTATGGCTACACCTTC	CASSKTGVSYGYTF
-	TRBJ1-2	TRBV5-5	-	TGTGCCAGCAGCACGGACAGCTGGTCTAATGGCTACACCTTC	CASSTDSWSNGYTF
TRBD1	TRBJ2-7	TRBV4-1	-	TGCGCCAGCAGCCGCTTCCCGACAGGGGAAGGCTACGAGCAGTACTTC	CASSRFPTGEGYEQYF
TRBD1	TRBJ1-1	TRBV19	few	TGTGCCAGTAGTAACCCGGGACAGGCCTTAATGAACACTGAAGCTTTCTTT	CASSNPGQALMNTEAFF
-	TRBJ1-6	TRBV14	-	TGTGCCAGCAGCCTCCGGGTTTATAATTCACCCCTCCACTTT	CASSLRVYNSPLHF